This T cell receptor beta chain is from a study of identical twins. Findings of the study overall: Twins shared out-of-frame alpha sequences with excess low generation probability.

The CDR3 consists of 13 residues. Between the trimmed V and J ends, which lost 4 bases and 5 bases, there was a span of 9 bases. About this clonotype: Its antigen is unidentified.

TCRdb reprocessed the 5' RACE reads with MiXCR, giving one entry per CDR3 protein. The data contain 1.5 million to 2 million distinct CDR3 sequences, roughly 35% of them seen just once; the ten biggest clones take up around 0.25%. Sequencing was performed on cord blood. The receptor comes from a newborn girl in good health. The rearrangement joins TRBV12-3 or TRBV12-4 to TRBJ2-1; D gene ambiguous. CDR3 protein: CASSWRPNNEQFF. The DNA for the CDR3 is TGTGCCAGCAGTTGGCGACCCAACAATGAGCAGTTCTTC.